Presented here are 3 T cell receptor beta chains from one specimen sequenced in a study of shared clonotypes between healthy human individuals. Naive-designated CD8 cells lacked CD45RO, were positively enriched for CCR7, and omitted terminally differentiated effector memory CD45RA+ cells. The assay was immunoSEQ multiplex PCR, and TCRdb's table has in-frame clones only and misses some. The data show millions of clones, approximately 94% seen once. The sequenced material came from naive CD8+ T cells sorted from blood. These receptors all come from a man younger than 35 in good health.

Here the CDR3 reads CASSKLWMERLNYGYTF. CDR3 sequence (DNA): TGTGCCAGCAGCAAACTTTGGATGGAGCGCCTTAACTATGGCTACACCTTC. The rearrangement joins TRBV21-1 to TRBJ1-2. TRBV21-1 is a documented pseudogene. The CDR3 has 17 residues.

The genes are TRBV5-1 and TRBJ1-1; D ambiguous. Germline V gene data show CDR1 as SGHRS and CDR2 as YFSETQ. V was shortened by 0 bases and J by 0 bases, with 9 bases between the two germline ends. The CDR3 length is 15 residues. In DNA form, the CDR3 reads TGCGCCAGCAGCTTGGGACACCGAATGAACACTGAAGCTTTCTTT. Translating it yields CASSLGHRMNTEAFF.

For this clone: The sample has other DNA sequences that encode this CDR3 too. CDR3 nucleotides: TGCGCCAGCAGCCAAGCCCTAGCGGGCTACGAGCAGTACTTC. As protein: CASSQALAGYEQYF. The rearrangement links TRBV4-3 to TRBJ2-7, with 8 bases that match TRBD2. This CDR3 spans 14 amino acids. The germline CDR1 and CDR2 sequences are LGHNA and YSLEER. J was trimmed by 3 bases and V by 1 base; bases with no gene match: 2.